This paragraph covers one TCR beta chain sequence. Its specificity is unknown. This CDR3 is built from 18 residues. The junction had 16 bases not matched to a gene; V was cut back by 4 bases and J by 8 bases. Germline CDR1 reads SGHRS; CDR2 reads YFSETQ. Data came from immunoSEQ multiplex PCR; TCRdb stores just in-frame clones and leaves some out. The table includes 15,000 to 20,000 clones, about 85% detected once. This entry comes from a study of T cells in localized non-small cell lung cancer. General study points: Uninvolved adjacent lung showed peak T cell clonality, exceeding tumor. Longer overall survival was linked to higher blood T cell density.

The specimen was peripheral blood, collected before any cancer treatment. The sequence was collected from a male donor at least 60 years old with stage I lung adenocarcinoma. The V call is TRBV5-1, the J call TRBJ1-6; TRBD1 aligns across 9 bases. The CDR3 spells CASSPPTGTGLSDSPLHF. CDR3 DNA: TGCGCCAGCAGCCCCCCCACCGGGACAGGGCTGAGTGATTCACCCCTCCACTTT.